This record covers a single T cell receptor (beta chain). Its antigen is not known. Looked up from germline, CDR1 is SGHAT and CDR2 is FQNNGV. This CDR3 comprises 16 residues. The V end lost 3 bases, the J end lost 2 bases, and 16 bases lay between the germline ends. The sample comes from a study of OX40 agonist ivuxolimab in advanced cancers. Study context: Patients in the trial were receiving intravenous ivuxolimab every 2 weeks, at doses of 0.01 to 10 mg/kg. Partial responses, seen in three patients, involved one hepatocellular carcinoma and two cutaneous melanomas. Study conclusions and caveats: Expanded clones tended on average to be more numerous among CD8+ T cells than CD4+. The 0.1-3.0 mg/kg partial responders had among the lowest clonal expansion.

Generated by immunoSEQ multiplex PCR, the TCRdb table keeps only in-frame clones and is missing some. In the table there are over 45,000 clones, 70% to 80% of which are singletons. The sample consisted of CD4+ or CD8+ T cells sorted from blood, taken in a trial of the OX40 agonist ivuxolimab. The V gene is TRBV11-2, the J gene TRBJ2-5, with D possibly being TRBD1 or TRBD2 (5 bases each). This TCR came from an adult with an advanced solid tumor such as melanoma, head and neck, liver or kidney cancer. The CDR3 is CASSLGTGTDQETQYF. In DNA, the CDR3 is TGTGCCAGCAGCTTGGGGACCGGGACGGATCAAGAGACCCAGTACTTC.